Sequencing of this TCR beta chain was carried out in a study of Tregs in tolerant kidney transplant recipients. Study-wide results and limits: Findings come from small patient numbers and require larger validation. No direct test of biological reproducibility was done here. Changing PCR primers prevented nucleotide comparison between some patients' samples.

Notes on this clone: What it recognizes is unknown.

There are 15 residues in the CDR3. Germline V lookup: CDR1 SEHNR, CDR2 FQNEAQ (reference sequence). With 3 bases clipped from V and 3 bases from J, the junction kept 6 bases outside the gene matches. Data came from immunoSEQ multiplex PCR; TCRdb stores just in-frame clones and leaves some out. Among over 60,000 clones listed, under 98% were seen once. The source material was CD4+ T cells from blood, sampled before the transplant. This clonotype originated in a human donor who received a combined kidney and bone marrow transplant. J is TRBJ1-2 and V is TRBV7-9; 8 positions agree with TRBD1. CDR3 nucleotides: TGTGCCAGCAGCTTGCGACAGGGGACAGACTATGGCTACACCTTC. Its translation: CASSLRQGTDYGYTF.